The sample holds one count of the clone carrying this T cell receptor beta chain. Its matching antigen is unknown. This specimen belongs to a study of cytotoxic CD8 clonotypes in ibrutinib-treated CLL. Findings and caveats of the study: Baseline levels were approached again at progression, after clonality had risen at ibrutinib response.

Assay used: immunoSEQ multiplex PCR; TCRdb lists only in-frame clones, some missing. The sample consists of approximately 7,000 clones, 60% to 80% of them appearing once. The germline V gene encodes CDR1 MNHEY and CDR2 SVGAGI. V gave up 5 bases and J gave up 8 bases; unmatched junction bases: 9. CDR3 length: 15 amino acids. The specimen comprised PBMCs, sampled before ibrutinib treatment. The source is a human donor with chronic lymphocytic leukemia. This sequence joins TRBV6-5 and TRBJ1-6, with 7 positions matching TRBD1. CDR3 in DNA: TGTGCCAGCAGTCGAAGGGGACAGTCGGATTCACCCCTCCACTTT. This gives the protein CASSRRGQSDSPLHF.